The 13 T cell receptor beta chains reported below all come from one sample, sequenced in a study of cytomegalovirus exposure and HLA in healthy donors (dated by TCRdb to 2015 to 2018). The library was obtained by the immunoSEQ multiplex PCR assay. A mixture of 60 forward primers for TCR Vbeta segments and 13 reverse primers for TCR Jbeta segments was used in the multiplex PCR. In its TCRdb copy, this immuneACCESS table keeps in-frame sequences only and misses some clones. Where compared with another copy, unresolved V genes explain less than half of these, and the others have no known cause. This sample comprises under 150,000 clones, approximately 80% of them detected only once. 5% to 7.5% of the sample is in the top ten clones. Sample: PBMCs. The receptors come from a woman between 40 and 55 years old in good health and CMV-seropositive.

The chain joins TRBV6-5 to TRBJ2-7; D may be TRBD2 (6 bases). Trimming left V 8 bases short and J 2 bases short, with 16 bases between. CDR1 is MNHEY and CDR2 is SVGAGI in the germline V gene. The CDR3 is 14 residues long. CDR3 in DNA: TGTGCCAGCCAGGGCGGGATCACTACCTACGAGCAGTACTTC. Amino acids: CASQGGITTYEQYF.

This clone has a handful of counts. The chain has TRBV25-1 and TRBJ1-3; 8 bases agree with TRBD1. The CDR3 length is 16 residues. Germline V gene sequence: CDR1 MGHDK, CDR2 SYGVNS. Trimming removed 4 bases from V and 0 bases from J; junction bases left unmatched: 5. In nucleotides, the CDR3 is TGTGCCAGCAGTGCGACAGGGGCCCTCTCTGGAAACACCATATATTTT. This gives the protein CASSATGALSGNTIYF. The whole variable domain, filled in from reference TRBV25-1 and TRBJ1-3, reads EADIYQTPRYLVIGTGKKITLECSQTMGHDKMYWYQQDPGMELHLIHYSYGVNSTEKGDLSSESTVSRIRTEHFPLTLESARPSHTSQYLCASSATGALSGNTIYFGEGSWLTVV.

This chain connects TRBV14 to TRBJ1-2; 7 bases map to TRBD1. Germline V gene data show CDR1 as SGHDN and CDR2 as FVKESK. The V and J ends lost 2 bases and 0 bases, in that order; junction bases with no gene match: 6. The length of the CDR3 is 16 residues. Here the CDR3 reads CASSQQQGRTNYGYTF. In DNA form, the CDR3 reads TGTGCCAGCAGCCAACAACAGGGGAGAACTAACTATGGCTACACCTTC.

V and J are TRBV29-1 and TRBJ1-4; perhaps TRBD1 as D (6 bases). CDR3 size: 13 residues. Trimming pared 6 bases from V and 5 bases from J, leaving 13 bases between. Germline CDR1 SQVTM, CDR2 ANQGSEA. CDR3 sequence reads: CSVSQGLNEKLFF. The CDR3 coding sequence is TGCAGCGTCTCGCAGGGGCTGAATGAAAAACTGTTTTTT. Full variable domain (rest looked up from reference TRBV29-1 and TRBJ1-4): SAVISQKPSRDICQRGTSLTIQCQVDSQVTMMFWYRQQPGQSLTLIATANQGSEATYESGFVIDKFPISRPNLTFSTLTVSNMSPEDSSIYLCSVSQGLNEKLFFGSGTQLSVL.

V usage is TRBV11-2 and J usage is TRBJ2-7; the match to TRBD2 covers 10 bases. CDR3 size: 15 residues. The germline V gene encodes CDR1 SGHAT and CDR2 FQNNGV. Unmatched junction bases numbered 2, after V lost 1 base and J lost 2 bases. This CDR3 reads CASSLVTSGPYEQYF. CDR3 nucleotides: TGTGCCAGCAGCTTAGTGACTAGCGGGCCCTACGAGCAGTACTTC.

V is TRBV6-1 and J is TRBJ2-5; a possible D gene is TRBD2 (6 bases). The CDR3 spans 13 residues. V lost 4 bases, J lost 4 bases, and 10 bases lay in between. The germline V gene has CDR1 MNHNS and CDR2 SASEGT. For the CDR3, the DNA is TGTGCCAGCAGTGGGGACTGGAGAGAGACCCAGTACTTC. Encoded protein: CASSGDWRETQYF.

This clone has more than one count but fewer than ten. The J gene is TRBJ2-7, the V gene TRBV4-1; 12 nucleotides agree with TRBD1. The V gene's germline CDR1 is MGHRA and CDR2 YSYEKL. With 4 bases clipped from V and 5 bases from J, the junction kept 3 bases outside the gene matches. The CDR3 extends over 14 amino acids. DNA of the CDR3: TGCGCCAGCAGCCCGGGACAGGGGGCCAACGAGCAGTACTTC. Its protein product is CASSPGQGANEQYF.

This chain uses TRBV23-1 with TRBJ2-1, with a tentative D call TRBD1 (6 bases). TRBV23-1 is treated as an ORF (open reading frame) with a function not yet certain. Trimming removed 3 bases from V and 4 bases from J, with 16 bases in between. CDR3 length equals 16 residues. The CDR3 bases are TGCGCCAGCAGTCAGATCCGGACAGCTGTTTACAATGAGCAGTTCTTC. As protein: CASSQIRTAVYNEQFF.

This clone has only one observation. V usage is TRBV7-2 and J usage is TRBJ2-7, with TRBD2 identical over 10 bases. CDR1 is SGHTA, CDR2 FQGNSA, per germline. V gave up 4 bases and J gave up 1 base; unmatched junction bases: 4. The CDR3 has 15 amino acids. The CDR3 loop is CASSSRTSGSYEQYF. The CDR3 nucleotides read TGTGCCAGCAGCTCCCGGACTAGCGGATCCTACGAGCAGTACTTC.

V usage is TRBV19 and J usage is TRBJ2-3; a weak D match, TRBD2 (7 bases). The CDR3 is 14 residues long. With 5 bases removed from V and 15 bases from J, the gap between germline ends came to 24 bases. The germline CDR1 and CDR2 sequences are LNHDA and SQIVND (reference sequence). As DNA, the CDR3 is TGTGCCAGTAGTTTTTCCCCGCGACAGGCGGGGGTTTATTTT. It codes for CASSFSPRQAGVYF.

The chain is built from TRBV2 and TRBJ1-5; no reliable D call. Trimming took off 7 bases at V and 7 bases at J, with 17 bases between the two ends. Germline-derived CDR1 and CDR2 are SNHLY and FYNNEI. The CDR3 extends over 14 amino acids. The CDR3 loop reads CASTGGYKGQPQHF. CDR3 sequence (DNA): TGTGCCAGCACCGGCGGGTACAAGGGCCAGCCCCAGCATTTT.

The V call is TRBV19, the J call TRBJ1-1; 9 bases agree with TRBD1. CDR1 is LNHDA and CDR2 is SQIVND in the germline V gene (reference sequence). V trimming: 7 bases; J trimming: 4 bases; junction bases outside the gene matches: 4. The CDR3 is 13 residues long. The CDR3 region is CASNDRGGTEAFF. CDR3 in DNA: TGTGCCAGTAACGACAGGGGGGGCACTGAAGCTTTCTTT.

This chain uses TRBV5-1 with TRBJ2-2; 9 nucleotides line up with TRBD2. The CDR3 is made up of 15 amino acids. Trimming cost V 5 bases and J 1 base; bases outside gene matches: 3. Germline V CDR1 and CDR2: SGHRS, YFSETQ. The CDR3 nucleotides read TGCGCCAGCAGAGGACTAGCGCAGAACACCGGGGAGCTGTTTTTT. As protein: CASRGLAQNTGELFF.